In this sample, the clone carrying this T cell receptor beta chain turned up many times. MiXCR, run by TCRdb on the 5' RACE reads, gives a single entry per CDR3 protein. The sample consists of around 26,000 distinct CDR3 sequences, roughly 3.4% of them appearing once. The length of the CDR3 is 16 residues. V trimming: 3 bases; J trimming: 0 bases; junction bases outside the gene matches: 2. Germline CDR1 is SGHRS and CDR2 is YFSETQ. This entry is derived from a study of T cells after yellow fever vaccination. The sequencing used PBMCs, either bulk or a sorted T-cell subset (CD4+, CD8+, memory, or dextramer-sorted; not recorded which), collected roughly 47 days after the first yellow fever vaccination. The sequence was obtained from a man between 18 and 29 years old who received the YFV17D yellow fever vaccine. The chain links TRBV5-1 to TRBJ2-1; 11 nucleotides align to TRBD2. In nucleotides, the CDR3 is TGCGCCAGCAGCTCGGGACTAGCGGACTCCTACAATGAGCAGTTCTTC. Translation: CASSSGLADSYNEQFF. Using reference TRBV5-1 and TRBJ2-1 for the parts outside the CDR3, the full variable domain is KAGVTQTPRYLIKTRGQQVTLSCSPISGHRSVSWYQQTPGQGLQFLFEYFSETQRNKGNFPGRFSGRQFSNSRSEMNVSTLELGDSALYLCASSSGLADSYNEQFFGPGTRLTVL.